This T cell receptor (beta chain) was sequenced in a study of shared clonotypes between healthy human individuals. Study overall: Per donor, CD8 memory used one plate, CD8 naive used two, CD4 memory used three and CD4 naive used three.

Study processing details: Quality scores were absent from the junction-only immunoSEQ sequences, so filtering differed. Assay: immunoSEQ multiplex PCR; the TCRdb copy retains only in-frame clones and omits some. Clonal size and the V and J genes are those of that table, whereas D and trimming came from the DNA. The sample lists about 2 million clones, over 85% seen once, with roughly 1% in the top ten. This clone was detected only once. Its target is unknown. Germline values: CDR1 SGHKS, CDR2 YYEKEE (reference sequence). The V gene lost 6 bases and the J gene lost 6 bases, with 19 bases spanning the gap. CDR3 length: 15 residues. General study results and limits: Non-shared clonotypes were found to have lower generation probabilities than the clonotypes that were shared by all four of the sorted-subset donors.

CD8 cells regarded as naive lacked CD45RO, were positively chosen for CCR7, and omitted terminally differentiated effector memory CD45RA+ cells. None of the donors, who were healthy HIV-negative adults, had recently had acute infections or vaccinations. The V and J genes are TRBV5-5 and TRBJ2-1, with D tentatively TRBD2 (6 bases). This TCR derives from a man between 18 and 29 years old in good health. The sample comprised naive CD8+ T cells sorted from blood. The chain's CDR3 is CASIPGTGSRNEQFF. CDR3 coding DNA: TGTGCCAGCATCCCAGGGACTGGGAGTCGCAATGAGCAGTTCTTC. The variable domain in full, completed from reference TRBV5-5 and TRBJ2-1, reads DAGVTQSPTHLIKTRGQQVTLRCSPISGHKSVSWYQQVLGQGPQFIFQYYEKEERGRGNFPDRFSARQFPNYSSELNVNALLLGDSALYLCASIPGTGSRNEQFFGPGTRLTVL.